Listed below are T cell receptor beta chains from one sample, sequenced in a study of early T cells in non-severe SARS-CoV-2 infection. TCRdb re-derived calls from the 5' RACE reads in MiXCR, one entry per CDR3 protein. The sample holds some 100,000 distinct CDR3 sequences; about 14% are singletons and the top ten take about 0.58%. Sequences were obtained from whole blood. These receptors all come from an adult who was a healthcare worker with PCR-confirmed SARS-CoV-2 infection or an uninfected control (not recorded which). CDR3s leave out the opening cysteine and the closing phenylalanine or tryptophan.

TRBV7-3	TRBJ1-2	ASSRPGTGSATGYT
TRBV15	TRBJ2-4	ATSRALNIQY
TRBV3-1	TRBJ1-5	ASSRTVSDQPQH
TRBV29-1	TRBJ2-3	SVSWDTQY
TRBV10-3	TRBJ2-1	AITGDSSYNEQF
TRBV20-1	TRBJ1-5	SARGVKVIDQPQH
TRBV6-1	TRBJ2-5	ASSGFGLAGRETQY
TRBV29-1	TRBJ2-4	SVGLGTDKNIQY
TRBV11-2	TRBJ1-2	ASSLALTAPNGYT
TRBV20-1	TRBJ1-5	SARQGIQPQH
TRBV7-8	TRBJ2-6	ASSLELGWANVLT
TRBV4-1	TRBJ2-1	ASRLMKGTINNEQF
TRBV19	TRBJ1-2	ASSPALKDGYT
TRBV12-3/TRBV12-4	TRBJ1-6	ASKEDYVYSPLH
TRBV7-2	TRBJ2-1	ASSLLISGGNEQF
TRBV6-1	TRBJ1-5	ASSVQTNQPQH
TRBV5-5	TRBJ2-5	ASSIQTGGRQETQY
TRBV3-1	TRBJ2-1	ASSHRNNEQF
TRBV12-3/TRBV12-4	TRBJ1-4	ASSSEEKLF
TRBV2	TRBJ2-5	ASSRGAGRQETQY
TRBV29-1	TRBJ1-2	SVEEKALRRVGYT
TRBV10-2	TRBJ2-1	ASSESWGMYEQF
TRBV5-1	TRBJ2-3	ASSRAGANTDTQY
TRBV6-1	TRBJ2-5	ASSGPGLGKETQY
TRBV2	TRBJ2-2	ASTRQGSNTGELF
TRBV11-2	TRBJ1-2	ASSLAGTAYGYT
TRBV7-2	TRBJ2-3	ASSFHGKPSTDTQY
TRBV7-9	TRBJ2-2	ASSPPAGELF
TRBV29-1	TRBJ1-2	SVEGRANYGYT
TRBV5-6	TRBJ2-5	ASSLEATTQY
TRBV12-3/TRBV12-4	TRBJ2-3	ASSLGSTDTQY
TRBV7-8	TRBJ2-2	ASSLTQMNTGELF
TRBV30	TRBJ2-1	SWGGNHNEQF
TRBV11-3	TRBJ1-1	ASSLSSGLNTEAF
TRBV7-7	TRBJ2-1	ASSLRTSPSQEQF
TRBV6-5	TRBJ1-2	ASSYYQARDSSYGYT
TRBV7-2	TRBJ2-1	ATGLGTNEQL
TRBV14	TRBJ2-3	ASSHPSGGWTDTQY
TRBV18	TRBJ1-1	ASSPRNRGRGMNTEAF
TRBV7-3	TRBJ2-3	ASSLGGRNPDTQY
TRBV20-1	TRBJ1-2	SASSPSDGYT
TRBV27	TRBJ2-5	ASSSLGGSAQETQY
TRBV7-8	TRBJ2-2	ASSLSGGPRGELF
TRBV9	TRBJ2-2	ASSVDGRLGTGELF
TRBV19	TRBJ2-5	ASSIVGSEEETQY
TRBV11-2	TRBJ2-3	ASSLLQASRRADTRY
TRBV9	TRBJ2-3	ASSARGDKVTDTQY
TRBV7-9	TRBJ1-1	ASSSGTGRTEAF
TRBV30	TRBJ1-6	ASNRGDYSPLH
TRBV24-1	TRBJ2-2	ATSDTSGGAGTGELF
TRBV7-8	TRBJ2-1	ASSLTQRGLYNEQF
TRBV12-3/TRBV12-4	TRBJ1-1	ASSFSGPTEAF
TRBV25-1	TRBJ2-5	ASIRFETQY
TRBV24-1	TRBJ2-3	ATSDQTGRRTDTQY